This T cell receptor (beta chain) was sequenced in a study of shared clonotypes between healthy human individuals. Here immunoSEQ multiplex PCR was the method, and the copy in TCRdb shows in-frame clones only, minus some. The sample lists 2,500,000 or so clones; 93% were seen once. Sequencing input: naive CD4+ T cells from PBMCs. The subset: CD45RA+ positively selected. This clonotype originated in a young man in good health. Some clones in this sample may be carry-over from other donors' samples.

The CDR3 DNA reads as TGTGCCAGCAGCTTAAGCGGCTATGGCTACACCTTC. Translated, it gives CASSLSGYGYTF. The rearrangement joins TRBV11-2 to TRBJ1-2; no reliable D call. Trimming took off 2 bases at V and 4 bases at J, with 5 bases between the two ends. The CDR3 consists of 12 residues. The germline gives CDR1 SGHAT, CDR2 FQNNGV.